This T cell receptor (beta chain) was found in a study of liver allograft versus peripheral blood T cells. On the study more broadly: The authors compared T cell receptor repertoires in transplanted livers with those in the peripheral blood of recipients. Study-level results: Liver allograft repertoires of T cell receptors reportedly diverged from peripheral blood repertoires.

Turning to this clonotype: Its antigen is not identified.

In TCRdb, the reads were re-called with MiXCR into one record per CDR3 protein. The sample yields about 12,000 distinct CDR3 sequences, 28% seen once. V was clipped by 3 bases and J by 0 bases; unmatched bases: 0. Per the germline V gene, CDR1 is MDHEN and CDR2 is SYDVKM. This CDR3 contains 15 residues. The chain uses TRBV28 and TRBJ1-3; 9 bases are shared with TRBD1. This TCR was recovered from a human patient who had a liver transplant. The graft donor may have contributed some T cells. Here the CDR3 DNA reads TGTGCCAGCAGTTTGACAGGGGGCTCTGGAAACACCATATATTTT. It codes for CASSLTGGSGNTIYF.